This T cell receptor beta chain was obtained from a study of cytomegalovirus exposure and HLA in healthy donors. The study, taken as a whole, reports: An observed cluster of highly shared sequence variants was recorded as a likely sequencing artifact. 87-base-pair reads could not separate some V segments, including TRBV6-2 and TRBV6-3.

The PCR was carried out with 60 Vbeta primers and 13 Jbeta primers. Only in-frame clones appear in the TCRdb table, and some are missing; sequencing was by immunoSEQ multiplex PCR. The data hold over 200,000 clones, with roughly 85% observed a single time. The CDR3 is made up of 16 amino acids. Germline V gene data show CDR1 as MGHDK and CDR2 as SYGVNS. V dropped 6 bases and J dropped 8; count of bases not matched to a gene: 11. In regard to this clone: Its matching antigen is unknown.

This receptor was obtained from a male donor in good health and CMV-seronegative. The sequenced material came from PBMCs. The chain employs TRBV25-1 and TRBJ2-1, with 12 bases lining up with TRBD1. CDR3 sequence reads: CASRGGGTGGQYEQFF. The CDR3 coding sequence is TGTGCCAGCAGAGGAGGGGGGACAGGGGGCCAGTATGAGCAGTTCTTC.